This T cell receptor beta chain originates from a study of T cell changes during pregnancy in multiple sclerosis. This CDR3 has 14 amino acids. Germline V gene data show CDR1 as SSHAT and CDR2 as FNYEAQ (reference sequence). The data were produced by immunoSEQ multiplex PCR, yet TCRdb's version contains in-frame clones alone and is incomplete. The sample yields 100,000 or so clones, about 90% seen once. Remarks on this clone: The junction departs from the called germline gene at one end, perhaps through a read error.

V usage is TRBV7-7 and J usage is TRBJ2-5; TRBD1 is a possible D gene (5 bases). The clonotype originates from a female donor with multiple sclerosis, enrolled in a pregnancy study. Here the sequenced sample was peripheral blood, taken in the second trimester of pregnancy. CDR3 in DNA: TGTGCTAGCAGCTTCGACAGTACAGGAGAGACCCAGTACTTC. Its translation: CASSFDSTGETQYF.